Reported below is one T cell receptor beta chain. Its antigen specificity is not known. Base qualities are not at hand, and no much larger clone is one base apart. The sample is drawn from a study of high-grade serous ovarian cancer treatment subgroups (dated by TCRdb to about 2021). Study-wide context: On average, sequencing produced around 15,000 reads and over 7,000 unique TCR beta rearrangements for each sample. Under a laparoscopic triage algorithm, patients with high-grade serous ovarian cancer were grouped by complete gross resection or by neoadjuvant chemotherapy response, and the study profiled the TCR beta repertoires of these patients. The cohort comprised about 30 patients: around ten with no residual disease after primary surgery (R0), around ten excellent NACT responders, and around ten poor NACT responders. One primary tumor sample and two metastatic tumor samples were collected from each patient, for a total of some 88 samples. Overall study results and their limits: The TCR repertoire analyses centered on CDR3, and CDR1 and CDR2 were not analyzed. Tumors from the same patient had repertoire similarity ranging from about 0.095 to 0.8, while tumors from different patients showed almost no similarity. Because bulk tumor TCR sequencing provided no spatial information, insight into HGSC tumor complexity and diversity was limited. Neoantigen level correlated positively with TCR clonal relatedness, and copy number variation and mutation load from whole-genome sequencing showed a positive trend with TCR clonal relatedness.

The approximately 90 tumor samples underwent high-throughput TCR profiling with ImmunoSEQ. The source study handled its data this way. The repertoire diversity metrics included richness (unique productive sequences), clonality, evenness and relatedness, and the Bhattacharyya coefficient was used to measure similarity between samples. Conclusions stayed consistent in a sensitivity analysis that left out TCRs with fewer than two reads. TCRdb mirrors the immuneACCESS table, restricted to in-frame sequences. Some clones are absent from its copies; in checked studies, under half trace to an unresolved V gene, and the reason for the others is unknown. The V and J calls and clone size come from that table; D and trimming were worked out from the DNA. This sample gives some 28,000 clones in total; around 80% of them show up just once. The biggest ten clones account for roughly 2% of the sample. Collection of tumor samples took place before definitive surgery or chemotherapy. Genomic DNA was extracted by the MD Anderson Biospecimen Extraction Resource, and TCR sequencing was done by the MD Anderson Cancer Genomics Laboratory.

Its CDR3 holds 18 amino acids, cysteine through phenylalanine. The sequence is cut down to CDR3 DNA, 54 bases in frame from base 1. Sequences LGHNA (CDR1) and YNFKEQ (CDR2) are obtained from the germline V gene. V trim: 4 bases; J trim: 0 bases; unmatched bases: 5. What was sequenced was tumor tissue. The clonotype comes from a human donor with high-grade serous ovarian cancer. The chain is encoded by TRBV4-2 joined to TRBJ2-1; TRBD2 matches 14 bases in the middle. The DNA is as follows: TGTGCCAGCAGCCCGACCGGGACTAGCGGGAGCTCCTACAATGAGCAGTTCTTC. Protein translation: CASSPTGTSGSSYNEQFF.